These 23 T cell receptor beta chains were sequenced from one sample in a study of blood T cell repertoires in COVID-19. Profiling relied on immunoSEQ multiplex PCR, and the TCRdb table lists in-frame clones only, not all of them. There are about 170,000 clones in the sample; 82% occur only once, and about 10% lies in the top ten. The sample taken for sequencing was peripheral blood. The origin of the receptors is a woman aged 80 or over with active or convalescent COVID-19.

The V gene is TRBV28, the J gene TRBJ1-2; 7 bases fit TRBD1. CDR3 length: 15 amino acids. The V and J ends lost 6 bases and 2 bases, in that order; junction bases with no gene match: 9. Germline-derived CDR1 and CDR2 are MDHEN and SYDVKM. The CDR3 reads CASSQAGQLNYGYTF. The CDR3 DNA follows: TGTGCCAGCAGCCAGGCGGGACAGCTGAACTATGGCTACACCTTC.

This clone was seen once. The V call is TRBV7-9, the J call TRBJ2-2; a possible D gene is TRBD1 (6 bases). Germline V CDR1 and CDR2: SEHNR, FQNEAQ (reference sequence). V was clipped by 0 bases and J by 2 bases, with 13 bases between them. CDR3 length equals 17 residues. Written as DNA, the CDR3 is TGTGCCAGCAGCTTAGCCAGGGGATCCGCTAACACCGGGGAGCTGTTTTTT. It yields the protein CASSLARGSANTGELFF. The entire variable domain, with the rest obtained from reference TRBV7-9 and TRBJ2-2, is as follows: DTGVSQNPRHKITKRGQNVTFRCDPISEHNRLYWYRQTLGQGPEFLTYFQNEAQLEKSRLLSDRFSAERPKGSFSTLEIQRTEQGDSAMYLCASSLARGSANTGELFFGEGSRLTVL.

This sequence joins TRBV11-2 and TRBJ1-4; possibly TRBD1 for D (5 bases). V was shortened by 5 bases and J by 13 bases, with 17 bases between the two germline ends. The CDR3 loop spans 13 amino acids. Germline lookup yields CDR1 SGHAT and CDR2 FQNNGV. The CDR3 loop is CASSGTTAPILFF. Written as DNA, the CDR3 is TGTGCCAGCAGCGGGACTACAGCCCCGATACTGTTTTTT. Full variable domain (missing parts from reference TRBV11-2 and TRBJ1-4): EAGVAQSPRYKIIEKRQSVAFWCNPISGHATLYWYQQILGQGPKLLIQFQNNGVVDDSQLPKDRFSAERLKGVDSTLKIQPAKLEDSAVYLCASSGTTAPILFFGSGTQLSVL.

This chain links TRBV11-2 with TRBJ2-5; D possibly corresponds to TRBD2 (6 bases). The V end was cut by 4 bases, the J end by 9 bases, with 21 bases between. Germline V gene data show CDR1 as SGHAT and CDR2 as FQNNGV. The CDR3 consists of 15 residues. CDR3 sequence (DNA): TGTGCCAGCAGCTCCGGGAGTACGTCAGGGTTGGCCCAGTACTTC. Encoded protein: CASSSGSTSGLAQYF.

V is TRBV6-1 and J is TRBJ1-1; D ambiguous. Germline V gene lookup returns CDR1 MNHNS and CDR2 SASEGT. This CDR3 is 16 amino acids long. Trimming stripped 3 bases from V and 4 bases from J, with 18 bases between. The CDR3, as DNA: TGTGCCAGCAGTGAGTCTGTCCCCCCGGGTCGCACTGAAGCTTTCTTT. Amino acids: CASSESVPPGRTEAFF.

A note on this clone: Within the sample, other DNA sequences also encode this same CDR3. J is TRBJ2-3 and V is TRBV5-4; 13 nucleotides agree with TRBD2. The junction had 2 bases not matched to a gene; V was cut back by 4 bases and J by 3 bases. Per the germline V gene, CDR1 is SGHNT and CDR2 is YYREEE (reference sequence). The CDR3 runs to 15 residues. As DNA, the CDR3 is TGTGCCAGCAGCCGGACTAGCGGGAGTACAGATACGCAGTATTTT. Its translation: CASSRTSGSTDTQYF.

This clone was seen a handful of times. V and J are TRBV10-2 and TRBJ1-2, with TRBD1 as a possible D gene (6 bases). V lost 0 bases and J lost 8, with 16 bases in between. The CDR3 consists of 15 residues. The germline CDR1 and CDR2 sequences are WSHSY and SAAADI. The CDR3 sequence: CASSESTIGGQGYTF. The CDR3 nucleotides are TGCGCCAGCAGTGAGTCGACCATCGGGGGGCAAGGCTACACCTTC.

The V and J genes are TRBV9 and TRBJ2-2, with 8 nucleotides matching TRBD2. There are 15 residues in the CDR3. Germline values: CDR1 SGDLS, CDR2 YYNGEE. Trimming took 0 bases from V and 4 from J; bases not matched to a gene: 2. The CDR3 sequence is CASSVDGGGTGELFF. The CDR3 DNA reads TGTGCCAGCAGCGTAGACGGGGGGGGCACCGGGGAGCTGTTTTTT.

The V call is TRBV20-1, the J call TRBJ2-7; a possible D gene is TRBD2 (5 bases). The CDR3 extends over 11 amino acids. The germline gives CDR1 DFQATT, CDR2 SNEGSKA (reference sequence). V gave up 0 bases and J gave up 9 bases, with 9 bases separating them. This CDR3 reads CSAREDSGQYF. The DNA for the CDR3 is TGCAGTGCTAGAGAGGACTCGGGGCAGTACTTC.

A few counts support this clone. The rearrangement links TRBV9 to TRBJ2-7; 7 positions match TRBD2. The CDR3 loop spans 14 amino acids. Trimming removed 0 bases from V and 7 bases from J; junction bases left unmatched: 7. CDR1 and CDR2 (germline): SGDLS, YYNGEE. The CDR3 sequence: CASSVASGLGEQYF. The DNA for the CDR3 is TGTGCCAGCAGCGTAGCTAGCGGACTGGGGGAGCAGTACTTC.

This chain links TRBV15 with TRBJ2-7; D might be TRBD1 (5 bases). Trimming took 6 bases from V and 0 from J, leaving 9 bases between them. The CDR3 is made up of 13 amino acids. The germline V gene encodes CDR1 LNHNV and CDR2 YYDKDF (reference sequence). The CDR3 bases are TGTGCCACCAGGGACATCCTCTCCTACGAGCAGTACTTC. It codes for CATRDILSYEQYF.

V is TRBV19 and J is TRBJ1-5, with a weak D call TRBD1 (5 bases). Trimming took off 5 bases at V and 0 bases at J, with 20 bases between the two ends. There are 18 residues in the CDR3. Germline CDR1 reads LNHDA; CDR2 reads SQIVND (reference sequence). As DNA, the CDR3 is TGTGCCAGTAGTCAAAGCCGGGCAGGGTACAATAGCAATCAGCCCCAGCATTTT. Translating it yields CASSQSRAGYNSNQPQHF.

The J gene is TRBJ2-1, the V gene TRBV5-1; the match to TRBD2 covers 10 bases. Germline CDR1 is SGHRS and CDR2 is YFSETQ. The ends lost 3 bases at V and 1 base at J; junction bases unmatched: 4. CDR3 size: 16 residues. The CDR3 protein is CASSSIAGGSYNEQFF. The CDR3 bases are TGCGCCAGCAGCTCGATAGCGGGAGGTTCCTACAATGAGCAGTTCTTC.

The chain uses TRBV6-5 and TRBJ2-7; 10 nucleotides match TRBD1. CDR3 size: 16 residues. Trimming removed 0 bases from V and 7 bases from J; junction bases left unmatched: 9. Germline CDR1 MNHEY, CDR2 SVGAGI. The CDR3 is CASSYSIGTGVGEQYF. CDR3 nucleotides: TGTGCCAGCAGTTACTCGATAGGGACAGGGGTGGGTGAGCAGTACTTC.

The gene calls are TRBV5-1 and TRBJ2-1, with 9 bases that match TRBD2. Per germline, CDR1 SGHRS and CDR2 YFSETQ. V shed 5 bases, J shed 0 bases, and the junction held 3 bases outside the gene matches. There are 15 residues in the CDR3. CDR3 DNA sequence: TGCGCCAGCAGATCTAGCGGGAACTCCTACAATGAGCAGTTCTTC. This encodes CASRSSGNSYNEQFF.

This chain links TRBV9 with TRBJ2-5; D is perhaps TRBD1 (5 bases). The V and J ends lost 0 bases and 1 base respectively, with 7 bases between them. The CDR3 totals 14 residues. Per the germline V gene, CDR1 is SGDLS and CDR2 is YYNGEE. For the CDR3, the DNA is TGTGCCAGCAGCGTAGAGGACACCCAAGAGACCCAGTACTTC. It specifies CASSVEDTQETQYF.

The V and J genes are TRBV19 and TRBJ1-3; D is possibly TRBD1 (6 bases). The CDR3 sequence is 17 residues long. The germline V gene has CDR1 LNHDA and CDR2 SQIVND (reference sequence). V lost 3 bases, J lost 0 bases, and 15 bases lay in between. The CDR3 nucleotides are TGTGCCAGTAGTATGGCCCTGACAGGAAACTCTGGAAACACCATATATTTT. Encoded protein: CASSMALTGNSGNTIYF. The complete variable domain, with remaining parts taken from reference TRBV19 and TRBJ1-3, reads DGGITQSPKYLFRKEGQNVTLSCEQNLNHDAMYWYRQDPGQGLRLIYYSQIVNDFQKGDIAEGYSVSREKKESFPLTVTSAQKNPTAFYLCASSMALTGNSGNTIYFGEGSWLTVV.

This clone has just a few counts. CDR3 bases: TGCGCCAGCAGCGGCGGGACGATCACAGATACGCAGTATTTT. Encoded protein: CASSGGTITDTQYF. The chain couples TRBV5-1 to TRBJ2-3, with D perhaps matching TRBD2 (6 bases). The V and J ends lost 4 bases and 2 bases respectively, with 11 bases between them. CDR1 and CDR2 (germline): SGHRS, YFSETQ. The CDR3 contains 14 residues.

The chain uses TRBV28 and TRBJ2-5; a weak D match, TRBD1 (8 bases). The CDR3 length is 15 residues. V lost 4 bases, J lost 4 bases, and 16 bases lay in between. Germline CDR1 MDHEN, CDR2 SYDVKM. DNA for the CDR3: TGTGCCAGCAGTTCCGGACAGGGAGGGTTAGAGACCCAGTACTTC. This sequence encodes CASSSGQGGLETQYF.

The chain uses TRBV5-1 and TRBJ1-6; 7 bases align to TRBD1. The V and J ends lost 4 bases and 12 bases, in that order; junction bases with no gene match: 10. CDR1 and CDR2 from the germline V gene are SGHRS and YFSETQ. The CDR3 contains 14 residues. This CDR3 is CASSPGQVRGPLHF. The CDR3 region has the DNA TGCGCCAGCAGCCCAGGACAGGTCCGGGGACCCCTCCACTTT.

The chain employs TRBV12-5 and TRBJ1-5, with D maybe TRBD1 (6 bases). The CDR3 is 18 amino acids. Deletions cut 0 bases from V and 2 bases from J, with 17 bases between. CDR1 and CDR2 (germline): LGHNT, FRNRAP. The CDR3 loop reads CASGLVLMGALGNQPQHF. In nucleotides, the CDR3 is TGTGCTAGTGGTTTGGTACTGATGGGGGCGCTTGGCAATCAGCCCCAGCATTTT.

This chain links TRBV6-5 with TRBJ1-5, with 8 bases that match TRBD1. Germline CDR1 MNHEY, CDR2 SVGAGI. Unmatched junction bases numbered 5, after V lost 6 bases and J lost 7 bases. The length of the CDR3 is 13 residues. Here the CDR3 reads CASSPGTGQPQHF. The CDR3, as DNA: TGTGCCAGCAGCCCGGGGACAGGCCAGCCCCAGCATTTT.

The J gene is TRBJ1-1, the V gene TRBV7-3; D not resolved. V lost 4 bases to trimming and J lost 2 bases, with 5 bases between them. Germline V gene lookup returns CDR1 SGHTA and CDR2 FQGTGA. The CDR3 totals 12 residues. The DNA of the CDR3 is TGTGCCAGCAGCTCCAAAAACACTGAAGCTTTCTTT. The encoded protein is CASSSKNTEAFF.